This is a list of T cell receptor beta chains from one sample in a study of cytomegalovirus exposure and HLA in healthy donors. Sequenced by immunoSEQ multiplex PCR; TCRdb stores in-frame clones only, minus some. The sample lists roughly 160,000 clones, approximately 80% seen once, with under 6% in the top ten. Material: PBMCs. All receptors come from a man aged 30 to 45 in good health and CMV-seronegative. CDR3s include the opening cysteine and the closing phenylalanine or tryptophan. D genes are given only for firm matches. Expanded clones are given a class, and other clones once, few, many or no size at all.

j_call	clone_size	v_call	d_call	cdr3_nt	cdr3_aa
TRBJ1-1	NA	TRBV7-8	NA	TGTGCCAGCAGCCCATCGGGAACAAAGCCTTCTGAAGCTTTCTTT	CASSPSGTKPSEAFF
TRBJ2-7	NA	TRBV6-6	TRBD1	TGTGCCAGCAGTTCCATGGGGACAGGGGGCTACGAGCAGTACTTC	CASSSMGTGGYEQYF
TRBJ1-2	NA	TRBV6-5	TRBD1	TGTGCCAGCAGTACAACCCTCGGACAGGATGGCTACACCTTC	CASSTTLGQDGYTF
TRBJ2-3	few	TRBV19	NA	TGTGCCAGTAATAGCAGGGGAGGCACAGATACGCAGTATTTT	CASNSRGGTDTQYF
TRBJ1-5	NA	TRBV28	TRBD1	TGTGCCAGCAGTTTTGGGCAGGGGGCTTCGAGGCAGCCCCAGCATTTT	CASSFGQGASRQPQHF
TRBJ1-5	NA	TRBV28	NA	TGTGCCAGCAGTTTCTTCCCCTCCAGGGGTTATAGCAATCAGCCCCAGCATTTT	CASSFFPSRGYSNQPQHF
TRBJ2-7	NA	TRBV6-1	NA	TGTGCCAGCAGTGAAAGGGGCGCACGGGTCGAGCAGTACTTC	CASSERGARVEQYF
TRBJ2-1	NA	TRBV29-1	TRBD2	TGCAGCGTTGAAGGTCTAGCGGGGTTCAATGAGCAGTTCTTC	CSVEGLAGFNEQFF
TRBJ1-2	once	TRBV27	TRBD1	TGTGCCAGCAGTTTATCATCGGACAGGGGGTTATATGGCTACACCTTC	CASSLSSDRGLYGYTF
TRBJ1-1	few	TRBV7-6	NA	TGTGCCAGCAGCTTATTGGTGGGTACAGCTACGACTGAAGCTTTCTTT	CASSLLVGTATTEAFF
TRBJ1-1	once	TRBV18	TRBD1	TGTGCCAGCTCGCGGGACAGGGGGCCCGACACTGAAGCTTTCTTT	CASSRDRGPDTEAFF
TRBJ2-7	NA	TRBV4-3	TRBD2	TGCGCCAGCAGCCAAGTAGCGGGAACCTACGAGCAGTACTTC	CASSQVAGTYEQYF
TRBJ1-1	NA	TRBV15	NA	TGTGCCACCAGCAGAGATATCGTTCAGGATTCGATTGCTGAAGCTTTCTTT	CATSRDIVQDSIAEAFF
TRBJ2-7	NA	TRBV28	TRBD2	TGTGCCAGCGGACTAGCGGGAGGGCTTCCGCGCCCCTACGAGCAGTACTTC	CASGLAGGLPRPYEQYF
TRBJ2-2	NA	TRBV25-1	TRBD1	TGTGCCAGCAGTCCCAGACAGGGGATGGGGGCCGGGGAGCTGTTTTTT	CASSPRQGMGAGELFF
TRBJ2-7	few	TRBV27	NA	TGTGCCAGCAGTTTTAGACAGCCGACGGCCCACGAGCAGTACTTC	CASSFRQPTAHEQYF
TRBJ2-7	NA	TRBV27	NA	TGTGCCAGCAGTCGACAACCCCAAGGCGAGCAGTACTTC	CASSRQPQGEQYF
TRBJ1-2	NA	TRBV30	NA	TGTGCCTGGAGTCTCACCTGGGGGCCGGGGGGCTACACCTTC	CAWSLTWGPGGYTF
TRBJ1-5	NA	TRBV28	TRBD1	TGTGCCAGCAGTTTACAGGGGGCGCGGGGTCGGCCCCAGCATTTT	CASSLQGARGRPQHF
TRBJ2-3	NA	TRBV11-3	TRBD2	TGTGCCAGCAGCTTAGGGTTAGCGGGGACCACAGATACGCAGTATTTT	CASSLGLAGTTDTQYF
TRBJ2-1	NA	TRBV7-3	TRBD2	TGTGCCAGCAGCCCCACCCTCTTTTCGGGGGGGCGCAATGAGCAGTTCTTC	CASSPTLFSGGRNEQFF
TRBJ1-1	once	TRBV18	TRBD1	TGTGCCGCCTCAACAGGGGCCCTTATGAACACTGAAGCTTTCTTT	CAASTGALMNTEAFF
TRBJ1-6	NA	TRBV7-8	NA	TGTGCCAGCAGCTTACTGGTGAGGGGGAGCTCCTATAATTCACCCCTCCACTTT	CASSLLVRGSSYNSPLHF
TRBJ2-7	NA	TRBV29-1	NA	TGCAGCGTTTCGGCCCTAACTACCTACGAGCAGTACTTC	CSVSALTTYEQYF
TRBJ2-1	once	TRBV5-1	NA	TGCGCCAGCAGCTTGGCAGTCAGCAATGAGCAGTTCTTC	CASSLAVSNEQFF
TRBJ2-5	NA	TRBV11-1	NA	TGTGCCAGCAGCTTAATACTGCCGGGAGCCCAGTACTTC	CASSLILPGAQYF
TRBJ1-3	NA	TRBV30	TRBD1	TGTGCCTGGAGTGCAGGGGGCTCTGGAAACACCATATATTTT	CAWSAGGSGNTIYF
TRBJ1-1	few	TRBV28	NA	TGTGCCAGCAGTTTGGGTAGGAGCACTGAAGCTTTCTTT	CASSLGRSTEAFF
TRBJ2-3	NA	TRBV5-1	TRBD1	TGCGCCAGCAGCTGGGACAGGGGAGCAGATACGCAGTATTTT	CASSWDRGADTQYF
TRBJ2-5	NA	TRBV29-1	NA	TGCAGCGTGCCCACAGAGGGCGGTGAGACCCAGTACTTC	CSVPTEGGETQYF
TRBJ2-1	few	TRBV28	NA	TGTGCCAGCAGTCCCACGGGAGAGGGTGACTATGAGCAGTTCTTC	CASSPTGEGDYEQFF
TRBJ2-7	NA	TRBV10-3	NA	TGTGCCATCAGGACAGGGACTCAATCCTACGAGCAGTACTTC	CAIRTGTQSYEQYF
TRBJ1-3	NA	TRBV7-8	NA	TGTGCCAGCAGCTTAGCGAGAGGGACTTACGGAAACACCATATATTTT	CASSLARGTYGNTIYF